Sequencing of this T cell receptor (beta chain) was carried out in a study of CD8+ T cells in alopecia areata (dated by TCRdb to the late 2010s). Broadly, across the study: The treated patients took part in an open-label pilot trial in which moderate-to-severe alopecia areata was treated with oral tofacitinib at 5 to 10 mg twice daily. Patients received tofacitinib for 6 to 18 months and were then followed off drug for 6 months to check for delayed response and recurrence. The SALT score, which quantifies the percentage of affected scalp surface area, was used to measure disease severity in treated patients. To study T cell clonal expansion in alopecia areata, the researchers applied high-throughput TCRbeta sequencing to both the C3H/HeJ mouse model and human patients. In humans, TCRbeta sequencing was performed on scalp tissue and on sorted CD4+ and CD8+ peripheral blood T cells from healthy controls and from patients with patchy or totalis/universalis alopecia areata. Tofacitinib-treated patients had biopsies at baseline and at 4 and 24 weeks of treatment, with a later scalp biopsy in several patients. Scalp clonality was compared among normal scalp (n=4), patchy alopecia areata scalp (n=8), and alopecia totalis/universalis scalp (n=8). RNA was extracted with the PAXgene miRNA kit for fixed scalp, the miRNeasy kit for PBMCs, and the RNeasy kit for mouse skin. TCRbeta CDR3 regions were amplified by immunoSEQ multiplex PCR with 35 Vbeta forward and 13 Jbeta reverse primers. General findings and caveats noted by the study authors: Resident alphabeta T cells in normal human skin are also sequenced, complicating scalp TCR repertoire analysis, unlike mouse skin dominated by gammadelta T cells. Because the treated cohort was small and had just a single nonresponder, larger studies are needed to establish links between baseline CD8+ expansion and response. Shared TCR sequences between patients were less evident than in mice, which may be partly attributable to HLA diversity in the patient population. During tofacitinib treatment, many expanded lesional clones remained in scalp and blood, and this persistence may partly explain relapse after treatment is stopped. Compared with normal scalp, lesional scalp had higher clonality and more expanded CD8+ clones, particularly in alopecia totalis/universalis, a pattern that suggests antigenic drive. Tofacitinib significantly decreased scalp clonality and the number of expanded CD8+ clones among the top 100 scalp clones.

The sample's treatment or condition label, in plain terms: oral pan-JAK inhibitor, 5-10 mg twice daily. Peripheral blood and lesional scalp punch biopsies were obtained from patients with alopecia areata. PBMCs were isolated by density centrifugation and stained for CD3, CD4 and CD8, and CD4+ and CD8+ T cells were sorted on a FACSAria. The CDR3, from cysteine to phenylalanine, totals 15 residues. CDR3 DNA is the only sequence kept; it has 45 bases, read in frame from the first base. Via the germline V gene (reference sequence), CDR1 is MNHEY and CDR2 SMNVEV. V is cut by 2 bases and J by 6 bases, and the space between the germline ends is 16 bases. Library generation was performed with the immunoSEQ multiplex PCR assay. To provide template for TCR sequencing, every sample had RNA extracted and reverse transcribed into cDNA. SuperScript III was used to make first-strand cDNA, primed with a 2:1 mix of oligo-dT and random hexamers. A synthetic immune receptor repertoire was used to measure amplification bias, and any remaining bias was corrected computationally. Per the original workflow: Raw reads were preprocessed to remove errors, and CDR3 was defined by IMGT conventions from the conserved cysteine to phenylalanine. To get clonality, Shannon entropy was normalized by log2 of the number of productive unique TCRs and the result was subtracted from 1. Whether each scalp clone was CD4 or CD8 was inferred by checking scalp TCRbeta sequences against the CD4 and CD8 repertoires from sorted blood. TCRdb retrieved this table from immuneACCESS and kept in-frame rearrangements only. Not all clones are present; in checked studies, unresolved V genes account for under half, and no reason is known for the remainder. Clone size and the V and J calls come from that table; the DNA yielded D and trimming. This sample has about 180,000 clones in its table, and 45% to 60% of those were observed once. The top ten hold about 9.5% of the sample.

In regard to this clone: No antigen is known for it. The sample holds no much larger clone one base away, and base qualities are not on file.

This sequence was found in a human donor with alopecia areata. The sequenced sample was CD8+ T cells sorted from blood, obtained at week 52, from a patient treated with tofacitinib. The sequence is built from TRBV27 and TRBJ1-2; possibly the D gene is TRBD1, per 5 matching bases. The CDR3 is CASSLTSRLGDGYTF. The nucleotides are TGTGCCAGCAGTTTAACTTCTAGGTTAGGGGATGGCTACACCTTC.